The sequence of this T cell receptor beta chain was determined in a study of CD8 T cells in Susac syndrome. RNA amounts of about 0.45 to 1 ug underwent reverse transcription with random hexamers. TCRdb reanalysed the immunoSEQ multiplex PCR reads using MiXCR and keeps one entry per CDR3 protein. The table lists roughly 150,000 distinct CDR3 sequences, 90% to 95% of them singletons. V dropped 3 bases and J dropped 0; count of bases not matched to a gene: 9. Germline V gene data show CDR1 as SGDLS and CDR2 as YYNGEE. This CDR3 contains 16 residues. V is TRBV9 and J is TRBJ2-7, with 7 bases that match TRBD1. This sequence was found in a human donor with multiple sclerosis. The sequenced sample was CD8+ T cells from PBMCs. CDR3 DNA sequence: TGTGCCAGCAGCGCCAAGCCTACAGGGGACTCCTACGAGCAGTACTTC. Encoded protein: CASSAKPTGDSYEQYF.